One TCR beta chain is described in this entry. Antigen specificity is unknown. CD4+ T cells specific for antigen were expanded with viral peptide pools by the ViraFEST assay before sequencing. Scientists isolated CD4+ T cells after a roughly nine-day culture period ended. None of the vaccinated had previously contracted SARS-CoV-2, and their nucleocapsid antibodies tested negative. Half-medium replacement with IL-2 medium occurred on days 3 and 7. The sample belongs to a study of vaccination effects on CD4 cells after COVID-19. The V and J ends lost 10 bases and 0 bases, in that order; junction bases with no gene match: 3. Looked up from germline, CDR1 is MNHEY and CDR2 is SMNVEV (reference sequence). The CDR3 extends over 13 amino acids. Repertoires were generated with immunoSEQ multiplex PCR, while TCRdb's copy carries only in-frame clones and drops some. The sample includes tens of thousands of clones, approximately 64% of them seen just once.

The source material was CD4+ T cells from PBMCs cultured with HCoV-OC43 spike peptides, sampled before COVID-19 vaccination. Regarding subset: HCoV-OC43 spike overlapping peptide pool stimulation. The sequence was obtained from a human donor who received a COVID-19 vaccine. The chain links TRBV27 to TRBJ2-5; 9 bases map to TRBD1. CDR3 sequence reads: CANRDRDQETQYF. CDR3 nucleotides: TGTGCCAACCGGGACAGGGACCAAGAGACCCAGTACTTC.